The following is a T cell receptor (beta chain) sequence with its context. This clonotype appeared many times. Its specific antigen is unknown. Base qualities are missing; no much larger clone stands one base away. This specimen comes from a study of early T cells in non-severe SARS-CoV-2 infection (dated by TCRdb to 2020 to 2023). With respect to the entire study: Because TCR sequencing was done on bulk RNA from unsorted whole blood, the alpha and beta chains could not be paired.

What the authors observed across the whole study: VDJdb matching was skewed toward anti-spike CD8 responses and likely underestimated virus-specific expansions, missing private and CD4 specificities.

Set within a cohort of healthcare workers in London, UK, this nested case-control study involved weekly PCR testing of nasopharyngeal swabs along with blood sampling. Between 23 and 31 March 2020, the week of the UK lockdown, healthcare workers were enrolled and then followed up weekly for as long as 16 weeks. The method behind the library was 5' RACE. Sequencing was performed on a NextSeq 500. In the TCR library protocol, unique molecular identifiers were attached to individual cDNA molecules to correct for PCR bias and sequencing error. TCR alpha and beta chains were both sequenced, and the abundances of alpha and beta sequences in each sample were closely correlated with each other. Processing in the source paper ran as follows. Decombinator V4 was used to annotate TCR sequences for V gene, J gene and CDR3. Expanded TCRs were defined as changing significantly between any two time points under a Poisson model with p below 0.0001. TCR abundances were normalised to the total number of TCRs sequenced per sample and expressed as counts per million. TRAV1-2 paired with TRAJ12, TRAJ20 or TRAJ33 defined MAIT TCRs, while TRAV10 paired with TRAJ18 defined iNKT TCRs. VDJdb, accessed 1 November 2021, was searched for CMV, EBV and SARS-CoV-2 annotated TCRs, excluding TCRs annotated for multiple antigens. TCRdb handled the public reads itself, with Q25 trimming in fastp and clone calling in MiXCR, and kept productive beta chains. Merged by CDR3 protein, the rows form single entries marked with the most common genes and DNA. None of the V and J calls come from the authors' own analysis; TCRdb made them. The sample contains 35,000 to 40,000 distinct CDR3 sequences, more than 8% of them found a single time. The top ten clonotypes cover roughly 12% of the sample.

Compared with germline, V lacks 9 bases and J lacks 4 bases; bases without a gene match: 6. The CDR3 starts with the cysteine, ends with the phenylalanine, and has 13 residues. Only the CDR3 portion is preserved as DNA: 39 bases, with reading frame beginning at the first base. The germline V gene (reference sequence) specifies LNHDA as CDR1 and SQIVND as CDR2. The receptor's source is an adult who was a healthcare worker with PCR-confirmed SARS-CoV-2 infection or an uninfected control (not recorded which). The sample taken for sequencing was whole blood. Recombination joined TRBV19 with TRBJ2-3; the junction holds 8 bases that match TRBD1. The CDR3 sequence is CASRGTGSDTQYF. Read as DNA, the sequence is TGTGCCAGCAGGGGGACAGGATCAGATACGCAGTATTTT.